The entry below describes one T cell receptor beta chain. The source of the sample is a study of blood T cell repertoires in COVID-19. Per germline, CDR1 MDHEN and CDR2 SYDVKM. The CDR3 consists of 16 residues. The trim removed 5 bases at V and 7 bases at J, leaving 13 bases unmatched. Produced via immunoSEQ multiplex PCR; TCRdb's table is partial and in-frame only. Here the sample spans 73,000 or so clones, approximately 90% being singletons. The chain employs TRBV28 and TRBJ1-5, with TRBD1 matching 8 bases. The clonotype was recovered from a man aged 25 to 40 with acute or convalescent COVID-19. The material sequenced was peripheral blood. The CDR3 coding sequence is TGTGCCAGCAGTCTAAGGAGGGCAGGGGGCATCCAGCCCCAGCATTTT. The encoded protein is CASSLRRAGGIQPQHF.